This T cell receptor beta chain was recorded in a study of blood T cell repertoires in COVID-19. This clone was detected once. Other DNA sequences in this specimen translate into the identical CDR3. Data came from immunoSEQ multiplex PCR; TCRdb stores just in-frame clones and leaves some out. Of about 140,000 clones in the sample, approximately 83% were seen once. Per germline, CDR1 SGHDN and CDR2 FVKESK. The V end was cut by 3 bases, the J end by 6 bases, with 8 bases between. There are 13 residues in the CDR3. The specimen sequenced was peripheral blood. The gene calls are TRBV14 and TRBJ2-2, with D unclear. The receptor was derived from a human donor in a cohort sampled during active COVID-19. DNA of the CDR3: TGTGCCAGCAGCCAGGCGAGGCCCGGGGAGCTGTTTTTT. Translated: CASSQARPGELFF. The variable domain in full, with the rest retrieved from reference TRBV14 and TRBJ2-2, is EAGVTQFPSHSVIEKGQTVTLRCDPISGHDNLYWYRRVMGKEIKFLLHFVKESKQDESGMPNNRFLAERTGGTYSTLKVQPAELEDSGVYFCASSQARPGELFFGEGSRLTVL.